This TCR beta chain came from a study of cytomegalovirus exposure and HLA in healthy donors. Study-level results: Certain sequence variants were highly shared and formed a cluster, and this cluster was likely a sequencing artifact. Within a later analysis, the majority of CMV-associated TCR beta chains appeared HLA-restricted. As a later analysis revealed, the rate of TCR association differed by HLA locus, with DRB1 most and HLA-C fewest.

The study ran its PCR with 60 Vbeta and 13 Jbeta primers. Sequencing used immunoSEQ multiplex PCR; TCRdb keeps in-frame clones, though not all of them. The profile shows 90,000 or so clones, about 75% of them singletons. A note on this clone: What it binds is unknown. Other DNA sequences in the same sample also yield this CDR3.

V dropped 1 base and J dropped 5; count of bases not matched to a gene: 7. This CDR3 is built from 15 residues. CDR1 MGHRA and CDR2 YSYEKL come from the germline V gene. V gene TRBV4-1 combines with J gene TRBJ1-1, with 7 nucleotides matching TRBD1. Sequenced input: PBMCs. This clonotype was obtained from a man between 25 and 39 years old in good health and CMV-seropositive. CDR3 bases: TGCGCCAGCAGCCAAGCGTACAGGGGAAGGACTGAAGCTTTCTTT. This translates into CASSQAYRGRTEAFF.